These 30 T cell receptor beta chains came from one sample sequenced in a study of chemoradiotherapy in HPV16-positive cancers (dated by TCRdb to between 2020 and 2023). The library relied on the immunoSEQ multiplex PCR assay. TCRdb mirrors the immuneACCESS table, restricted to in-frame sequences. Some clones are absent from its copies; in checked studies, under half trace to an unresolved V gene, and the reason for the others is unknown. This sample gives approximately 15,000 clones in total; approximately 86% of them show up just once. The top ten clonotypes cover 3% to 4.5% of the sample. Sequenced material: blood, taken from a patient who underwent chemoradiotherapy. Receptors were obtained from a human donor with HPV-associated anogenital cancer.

The CDR3 sequence is CASRSDLNSPLHF. The DNA of the CDR3 is TGTGCCAGCAGGTCGGACCTTAATTCACCCCTCCACTTT. This chain uses TRBV28 with TRBJ1-6; D gene unclear. This CDR3 is 13 amino acids long. CDR1 is MDHEN, CDR2 SYDVKM, per germline. The V end was cut by 6 bases, the J end by 6 bases, with 9 bases between.

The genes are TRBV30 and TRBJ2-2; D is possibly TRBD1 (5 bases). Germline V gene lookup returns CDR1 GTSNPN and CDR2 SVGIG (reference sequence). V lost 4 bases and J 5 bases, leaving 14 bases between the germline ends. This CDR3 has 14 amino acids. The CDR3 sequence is CAWNGIRATGELFF. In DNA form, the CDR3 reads TGTGCCTGGAATGGGATCAGGGCTACCGGGGAGCTGTTTTTT. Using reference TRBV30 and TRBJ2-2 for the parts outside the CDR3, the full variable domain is SQTIHQWPATLVQPVGSPLSLECTVEGTSNPNLYWYRQAAGRGLQLLFYSVGIGQISSEVPQNLSASRPQDRQFILSSKKLLLSDSGFYLCAWNGIRATGELFFGEGSRLTVL.

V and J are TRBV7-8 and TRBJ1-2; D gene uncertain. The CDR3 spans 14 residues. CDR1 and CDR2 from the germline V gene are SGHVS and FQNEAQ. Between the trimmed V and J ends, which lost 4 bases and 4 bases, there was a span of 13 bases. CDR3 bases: TGTGCCAGCAGCTCTGGACGGACCTCCTATGGCTACACCTTC. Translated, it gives CASSSGRTSYGYTF.

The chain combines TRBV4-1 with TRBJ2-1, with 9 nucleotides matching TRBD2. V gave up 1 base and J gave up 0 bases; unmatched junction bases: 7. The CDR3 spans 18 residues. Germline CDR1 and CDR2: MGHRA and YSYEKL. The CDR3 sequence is CASSQVDMGLASYNEQFF. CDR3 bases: TGCGCCAGCAGCCAAGTTGATATGGGACTAGCCTCCTACAATGAGCAGTTCTTC.

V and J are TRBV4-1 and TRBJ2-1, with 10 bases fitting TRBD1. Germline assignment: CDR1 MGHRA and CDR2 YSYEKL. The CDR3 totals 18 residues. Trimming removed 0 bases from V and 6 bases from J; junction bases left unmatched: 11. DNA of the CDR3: TGCGCCAGCAGCCAAGATAAGGCCCCGGGACAGGGGCGCAATGAGCAGTTCTTC. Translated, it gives CASSQDKAPGQGRNEQFF.

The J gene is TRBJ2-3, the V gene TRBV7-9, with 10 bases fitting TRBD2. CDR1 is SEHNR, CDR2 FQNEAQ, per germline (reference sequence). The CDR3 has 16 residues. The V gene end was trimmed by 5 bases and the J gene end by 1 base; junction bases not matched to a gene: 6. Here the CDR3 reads CASSLLGTSGTDTQYF. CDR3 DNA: TGTGCCAGCAGCCTACTCGGGACTAGCGGCACAGATACGCAGTATTTT. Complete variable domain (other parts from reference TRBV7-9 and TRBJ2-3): DTGVSQNPRHKITKRGQNVTFRCDPISEHNRLYWYRQTLGQGPEFLTYFQNEAQLEKSRLLSDRFSAERPKGSFSTLEIQRTEQGDSAMYLCASSLLGTSGTDTQYFGPGTRLTVL.

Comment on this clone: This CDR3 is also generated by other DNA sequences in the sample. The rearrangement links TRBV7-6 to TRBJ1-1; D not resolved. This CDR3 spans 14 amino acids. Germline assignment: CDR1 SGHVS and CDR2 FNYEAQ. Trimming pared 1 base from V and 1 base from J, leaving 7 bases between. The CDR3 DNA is TGTGCCAGCAGCTTAGGACGGGAGAACACTGAAGCTTTCTTT. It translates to CASSLGRENTEAFF.

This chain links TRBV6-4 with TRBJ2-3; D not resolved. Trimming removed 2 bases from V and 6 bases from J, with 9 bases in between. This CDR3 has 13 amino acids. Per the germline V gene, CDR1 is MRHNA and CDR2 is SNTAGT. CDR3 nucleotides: TGTGCCAGCAGTGACGGTGTGGCGGATACGCAGTATTTT. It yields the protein CASSDGVADTQYF.

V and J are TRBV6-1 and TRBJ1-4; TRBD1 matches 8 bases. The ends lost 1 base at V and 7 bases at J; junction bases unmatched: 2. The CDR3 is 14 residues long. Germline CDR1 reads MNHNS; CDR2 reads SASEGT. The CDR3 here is CASSEGTGFEKLFF. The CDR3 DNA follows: TGTGCCAGCAGTGAAGGGACAGGGTTTGAAAAACTGTTTTTT.

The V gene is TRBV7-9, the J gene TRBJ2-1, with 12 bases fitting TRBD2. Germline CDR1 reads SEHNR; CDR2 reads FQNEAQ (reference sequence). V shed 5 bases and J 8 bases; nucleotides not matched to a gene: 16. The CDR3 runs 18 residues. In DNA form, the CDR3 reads TGTGCCAGCAGCACCACCCAGCCCCGGACTAGCGGGGTGGATGAGCAGTTCTTC. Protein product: CASSTTQPRTSGVDEQFF.

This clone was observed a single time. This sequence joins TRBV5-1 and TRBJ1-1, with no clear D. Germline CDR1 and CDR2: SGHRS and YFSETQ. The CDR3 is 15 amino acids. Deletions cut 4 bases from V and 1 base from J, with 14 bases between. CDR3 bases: TGCGCCAGCAGCCAACTGGGTCTGACGAACACTGAAGCTTTCTTT. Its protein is CASSQLGLTNTEAFF.

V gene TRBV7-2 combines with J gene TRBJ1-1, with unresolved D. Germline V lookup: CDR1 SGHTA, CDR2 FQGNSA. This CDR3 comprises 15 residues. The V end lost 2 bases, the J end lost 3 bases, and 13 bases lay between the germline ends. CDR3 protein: CASSLSVGSYTEAFF. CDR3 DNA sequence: TGTGCCAGCAGCTTATCTGTTGGGTCCTACACTGAAGCTTTCTTT.

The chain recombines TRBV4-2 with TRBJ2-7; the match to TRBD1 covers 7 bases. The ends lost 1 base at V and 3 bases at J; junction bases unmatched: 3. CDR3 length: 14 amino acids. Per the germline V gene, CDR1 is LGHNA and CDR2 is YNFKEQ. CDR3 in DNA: TGTGCCAGCAGCCAAGGGCAGGGGGACTACGAGCAGTACTTC. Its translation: CASSQGQGDYEQYF.

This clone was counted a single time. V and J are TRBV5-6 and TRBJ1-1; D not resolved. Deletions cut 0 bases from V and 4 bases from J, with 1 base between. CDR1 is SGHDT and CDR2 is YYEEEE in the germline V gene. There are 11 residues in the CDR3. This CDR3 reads CASSLGTEAFF. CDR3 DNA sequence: TGTGCCAGCAGCTTGGGCACTGAAGCTTTCTTT. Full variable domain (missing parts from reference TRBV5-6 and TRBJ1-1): DAGVTQSPTHLIKTRGQQVTLRCSPKSGHDTVSWYQQALGQGPQFIFQYYEEEERQRGNFPDRFSGHQFPNYSSELNVNALLLGDSALYLCASSLGTEAFFGQGTRLTVV.

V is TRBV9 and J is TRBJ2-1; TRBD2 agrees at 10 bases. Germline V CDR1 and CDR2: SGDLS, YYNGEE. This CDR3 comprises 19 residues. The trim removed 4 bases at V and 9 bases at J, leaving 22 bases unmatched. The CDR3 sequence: CASSSRPRVVAGGHFEQFF. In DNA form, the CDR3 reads TGTGCCAGCAGCTCCCGTCCCCGGGTGGTAGCGGGGGGACATTTTGAGCAGTTCTTC.

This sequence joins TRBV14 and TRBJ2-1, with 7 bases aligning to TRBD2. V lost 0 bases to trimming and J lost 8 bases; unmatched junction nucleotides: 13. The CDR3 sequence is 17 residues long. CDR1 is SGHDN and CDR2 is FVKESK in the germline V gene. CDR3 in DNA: TGTGCCAGCAGCCAAGACCGGGAGTCTTGGGCGGGGGATGAGCAGTTCTTC. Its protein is CASSQDRESWAGDEQFF.

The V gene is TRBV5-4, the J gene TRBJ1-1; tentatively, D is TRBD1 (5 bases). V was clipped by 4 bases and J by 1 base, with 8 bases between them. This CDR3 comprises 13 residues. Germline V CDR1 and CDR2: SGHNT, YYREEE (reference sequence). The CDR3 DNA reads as TGTGCCAGCAGCCCCGGGACGAACACTGAAGCTTTCTTT. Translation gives CASSPGTNTEAFF.

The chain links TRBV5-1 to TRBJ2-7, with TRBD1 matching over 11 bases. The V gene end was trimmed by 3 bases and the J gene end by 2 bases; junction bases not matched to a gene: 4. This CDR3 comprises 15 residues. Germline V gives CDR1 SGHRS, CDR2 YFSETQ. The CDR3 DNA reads TGCGCCAGCAGCTCCGGACAGGGGGCGACCTACGAGCAGTACTTC. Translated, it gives CASSSGQGATYEQYF.

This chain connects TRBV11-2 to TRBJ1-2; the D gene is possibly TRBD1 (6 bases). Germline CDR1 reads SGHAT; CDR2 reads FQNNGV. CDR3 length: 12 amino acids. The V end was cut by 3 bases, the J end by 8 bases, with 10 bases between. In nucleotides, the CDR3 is TGTGCCAGCAGCTTGCAGGGGAGCGGCTACACCTTC. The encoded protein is CASSLQGSGYTF.

The CDR3 sequence is CASSMISGGAQETQYF. CDR3 DNA sequence: TGTGCCAGTAGTATGATCAGCGGGGGGGCCCAAGAGACCCAGTACTTC. V usage is TRBV19 and J usage is TRBJ2-5; 10 bases align to TRBD2. Germline loops: CDR1 LNHDA, CDR2 SQIVND (reference sequence). The CDR3 consists of 16 residues. V trimming: 3 bases; J trimming: 1 base; junction bases outside the gene matches: 5.

CDR3 in DNA: TGCGCCAGCAATTTCCTGGGACAGCCTAATGAAAAACTGTTTTTT. Its protein product is CASNFLGQPNEKLFF. The rearrangement uses TRBV5-1 and TRBJ1-4, with 7 nucleotides matching TRBD1. Per germline, CDR1 SGHRS and CDR2 YFSETQ. With V trimmed by 6 bases and J by 3 bases, 8 bases remained unmatched. CDR3 length: 15 residues.

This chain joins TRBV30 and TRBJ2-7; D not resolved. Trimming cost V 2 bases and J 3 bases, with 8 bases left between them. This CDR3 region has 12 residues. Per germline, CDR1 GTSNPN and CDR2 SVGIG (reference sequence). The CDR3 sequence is CAWSLSFYEQYF. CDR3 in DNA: TGTGCCTGGAGTCTGAGTTTCTACGAGCAGTACTTC.

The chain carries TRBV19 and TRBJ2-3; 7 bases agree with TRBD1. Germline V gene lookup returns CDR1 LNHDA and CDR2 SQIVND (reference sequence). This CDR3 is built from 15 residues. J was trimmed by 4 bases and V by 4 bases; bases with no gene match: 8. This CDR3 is CASSTLDRAPDTQYF. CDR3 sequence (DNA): TGTGCCAGTAGTACCCTTGACAGGGCCCCAGATACGCAGTATTTT.

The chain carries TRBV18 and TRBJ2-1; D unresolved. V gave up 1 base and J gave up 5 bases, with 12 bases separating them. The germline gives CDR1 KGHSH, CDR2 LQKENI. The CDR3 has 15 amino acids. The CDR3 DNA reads TGTGCCAGCTCACCACGGGGTAGCAGCAACAATGAGCAGTTCTTC. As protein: CASSPRGSSNNEQFF.

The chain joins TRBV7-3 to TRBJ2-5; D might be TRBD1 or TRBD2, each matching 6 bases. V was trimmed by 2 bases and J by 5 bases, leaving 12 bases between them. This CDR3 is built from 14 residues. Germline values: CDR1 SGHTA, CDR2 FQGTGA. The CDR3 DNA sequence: TGTGCCAGCAGCTTAGGAGGGGGTCGGGAGACCCAGTACTTC. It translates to CASSLGGGRETQYF.

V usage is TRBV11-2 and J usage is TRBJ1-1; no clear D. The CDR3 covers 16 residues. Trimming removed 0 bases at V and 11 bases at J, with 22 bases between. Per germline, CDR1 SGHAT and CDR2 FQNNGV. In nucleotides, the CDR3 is TGTGCCAGCAGCTTAGATGCGAGGGTTGGAACCGCTGGGGCTTTCTTT. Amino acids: CASSLDARVGTAGAFF.

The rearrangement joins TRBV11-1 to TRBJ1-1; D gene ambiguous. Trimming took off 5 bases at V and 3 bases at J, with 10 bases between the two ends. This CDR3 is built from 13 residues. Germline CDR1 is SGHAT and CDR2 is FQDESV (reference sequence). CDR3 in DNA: TGTGCCAGCAGCGCGCAAGGGCACACTGAAGCTTTCTTT. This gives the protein CASSAQGHTEAFF. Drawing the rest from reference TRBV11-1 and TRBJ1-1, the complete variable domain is EAEVAQSPRYKITEKSQAVAFWCDPISGHATLYWYRQILGQGPELLVQFQDESVVDDSQLPKDRFSAERLKGVDSTLKIQPAELGDSAMYLCASSAQGHTEAFFGQGTRLTVV.

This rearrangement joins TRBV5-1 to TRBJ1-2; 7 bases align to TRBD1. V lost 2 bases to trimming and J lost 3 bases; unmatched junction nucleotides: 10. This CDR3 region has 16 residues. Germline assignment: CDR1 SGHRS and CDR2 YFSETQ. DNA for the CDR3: TGCGCCAGCAGCTTCCGACAGGGAAGTGGGGACTATGGCTACACCTTC. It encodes CASSFRQGSGDYGYTF.

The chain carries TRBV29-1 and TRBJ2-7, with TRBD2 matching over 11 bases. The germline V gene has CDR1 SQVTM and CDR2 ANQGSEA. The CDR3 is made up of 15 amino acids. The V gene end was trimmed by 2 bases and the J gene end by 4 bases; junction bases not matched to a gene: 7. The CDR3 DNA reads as TGCAGCGTTGAACTTAGCGGGAGGGCCGAGTACGAGCAGTACTTC. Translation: CSVELSGRAEYEQYF.

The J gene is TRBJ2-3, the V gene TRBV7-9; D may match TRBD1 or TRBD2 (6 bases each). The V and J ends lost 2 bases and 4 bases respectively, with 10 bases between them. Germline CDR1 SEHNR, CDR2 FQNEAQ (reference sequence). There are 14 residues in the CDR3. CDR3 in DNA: TGTGCCAGCAGCTTAAGGGGGGACGCAGATACGCAGTATTTT. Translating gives CASSLRGDADTQYF.